This TCR beta chain came from a study of pediatric ulcerative colitis. Study results and caveats: Ulcerative colitis patients shared more blood-rectal clones than controls.

As regards this clone: Its antigen is currently unknown.

Germline V gives CDR1 SEHNR, CDR2 FQNEAQ (reference sequence). Unmatched junction bases numbered 6, after V lost 3 bases and J lost 5 bases. The CDR3 consists of 14 residues. One to two pinch biopsies were taken from the rectum during colonoscopy. Each sample received Survey-level depth of up to 500,000 reads. Clones were sequenced by immunoSEQ multiplex PCR, and TCRdb holds only the in-frame ones, with some missing. The sample yields 30,000 to 35,000 clones, about three quarters seen once. V is TRBV7-9 and J is TRBJ2-5; 7 bases match TRBD2. This TCR came from a boy aged 10-17 years with mild ulcerative colitis. Specimen: gut tissue. CDR3: CASSFFLSGETQYF. The DNA of the CDR3 is TGTGCCAGCAGCTTTTTCCTTAGCGGGGAGACCCAGTACTTC.